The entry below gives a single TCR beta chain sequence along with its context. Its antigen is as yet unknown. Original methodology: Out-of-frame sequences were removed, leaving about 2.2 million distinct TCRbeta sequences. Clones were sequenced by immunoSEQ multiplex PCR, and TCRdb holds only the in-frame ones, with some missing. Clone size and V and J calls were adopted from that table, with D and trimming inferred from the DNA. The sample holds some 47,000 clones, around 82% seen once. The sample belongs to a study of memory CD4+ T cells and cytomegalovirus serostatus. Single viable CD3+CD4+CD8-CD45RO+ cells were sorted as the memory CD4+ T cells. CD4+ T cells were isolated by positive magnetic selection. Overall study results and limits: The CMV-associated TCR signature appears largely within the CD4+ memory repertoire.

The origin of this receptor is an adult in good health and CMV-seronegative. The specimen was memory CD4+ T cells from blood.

The CDR3 sequence is CASSADRVSPLHF. CDR3 DNA sequence: TGTGCCAGCAGCGCCGACAGGGTTTCACCCCTCCACTTT. The gene calls are TRBV9 and TRBJ1-6; 7 nucleotides line up with TRBD1. The CDR3 covers 13 residues. Germline CDR1 SGDLS, CDR2 YYNGEE. Trimming removed 3 bases from V and 9 bases from J; junction bases left unmatched: 3.